These 21 T cell receptor beta chains originate from one sample sequenced in a study of molecular identifiers for immune sequencing clone quantification. TCRdb passed the PCR reads through MiXCR, listing each CDR3 protein once. Of 490,000 or so distinct CDR3 sequences in the sample, about 26% are singletons; the top ten hold just over 0.75%. The sequenced sample consisted of naive CD8+ T cells from blood, with Jurkat cell RNA spiked in. The sample's subset: FACS-sorted CD8+CD4-CCR7+CD45RA+ naive T cells. The receptor source for this set is a human donor in good health. Some libraries in this study had Jurkat cell RNA spiked in.

Details on this clonotype: It is likely a read error, because the conserved phenylalanine at the end of the CDR3 is missing. The chain carries TRBV7-9 and TRBJ2-3; D might be TRBD1 or TRBD2, each matching 5 bases. CDR1 is SEHNR, CDR2 FQNEAQ, per germline (reference sequence). There are 15 residues in the CDR3. The ends were cut back, 1 base at V and 2 bases at J, with 10 bases in the middle. DNA of the CDR3: TGTGCCAGCAGCTTAGGGGACGGCAACACAGATACGCAGTATCTT. Translating gives CASSLGDGNTDTQYL.

Comment on this clonotype: A much larger clone is a single base away; this may be a read error. The chain carries TRBV29-1 and TRBJ1-4; tentative D call: TRBD1 (5 bases). CDR1 and CDR2 (germline): SQVTM, ANQGSEA. The CDR3 contains 14 residues. CDR3 sequence reads: CSVLLRTTNERLFF. For the CDR3, the DNA is TGCAGCGTTCTGCTACGGACAACTAATGAAAGACTGTTTTTT.

This clonotype was seen repeatedly, ten times or more. The chain carries TRBV28 and TRBJ2-1; weak D call: TRBD1 (6 bases). This CDR3 contains 13 residues. V shed 10 bases and J shed 2 bases, with 12 bases lying between them. In germline, CDR1 is MDHEN, CDR2 SYDVKM. The CDR3 loop reads CATTGQTYNEQFF. CDR3 DNA sequence: TGTGCCACCACAGGACAGACCTACAATGAGCAGTTCTTC.

This chain uses TRBV6-5 with TRBJ2-2; tentatively, D is TRBD1 (7 bases). In germline, CDR1 is MNHEY, CDR2 SVGAGI. The V end was cut by 4 bases, the J end by 7 bases, with 16 bases between. This CDR3 has 15 amino acids. DNA of the CDR3: TGTGCCAGCAGTTGGGGGCAGGGGGGAGTCGGGGAGCTGTTTTTT. It translates to CASSWGQGGVGELFF.

This clonotype was found many times. The chain is built from TRBV6-5 and TRBJ2-7; TRBD1 matches 9 bases. The length of the CDR3 is 16 residues. V lost 0 bases and J lost 7; bases outside the gene matches: 10. Germline CDR1 MNHEY, CDR2 SVGAGI. In nucleotides, the CDR3 is TGTGCCAGCAGTTACTCGGGACAGGGTCCCTACTTGGAGCAGTACTTC. Encoded protein: CASSYSGQGPYLEQYF.

Remarks on this clonotype: Given a much more abundant clone one base away, this may be a read error. The rearrangement uses TRBV13 and TRBJ2-6; D tentatively fits TRBD1 or TRBD2 (5 bases each). The CDR3 length is 17 residues. The germline V gene encodes CDR1 PRHDT and CDR2 FYEKMQ (reference sequence). The CDR3 loop reads CASSLAGAHSGANALTF. The CDR3 nucleotides read TGTGCCAGCAGCTTAGCCGGGGCGCACTCTGGGGCCAACGCCCTGACTTTC.

Many counts were recorded for this clonotype. This rearrangement joins TRBV4-3 to TRBJ1-1; TRBD1 matches 11 bases. Germline V CDR1 and CDR2: LGHNA, YSLEER. The length of the CDR3 is 14 residues. V was pared by 6 bases and J by 6 bases, with 6 bases of the junction left unmatched. The CDR3: CASSPGTGGSEAFF. CDR3 sequence (DNA): TGCGCCAGCAGTCCAGGGACAGGGGGTTCTGAAGCTTTCTTT.

This chain connects TRBV20-1 to TRBJ2-5; 11 nucleotides align to TRBD1. V lost 5 bases, J lost 5 bases, and 10 bases stayed unmatched. Germline V lookup: CDR1 DFQATT, CDR2 SNEGSKA (reference sequence). The CDR3 length is 15 residues. CDR3 bases: TGCAGTGCTGGTCCGGACAGGGGGCGACGGGAGACCCAGTACTTC. This gives the protein CSAGPDRGRRETQYF.

The rearrangement uses TRBV18 and TRBJ1-5; D unresolved. V was shortened by 2 bases and J by 5 bases, with 10 bases between the two germline ends. The CDR3 length is 14 residues. Germline CDR1 is KGHSH and CDR2 is LQKENI. CDR3 DNA sequence: TGTGCCAGCTCACCATGGGCCATCGATCAGCCCCAGCATTTT. Translating gives CASSPWAIDQPQHF.

This clonotype was counted between two and nine times. J is TRBJ2-1 and V is TRBV20-1; D gene uncertain. Trimming shortened V by 0 bases and J by 10 bases, and 4 bases separated the two germline ends. The V gene's germline CDR1 is DFQATT and CDR2 SNEGSKA (reference sequence). The CDR3 sequence is 10 residues long. CDR3 residues: CSARDGEQFF. The CDR3, as DNA: TGCAGTGCTAGAGATGGCGAGCAGTTCTTC.

The chain joins TRBV2 to TRBJ2-7; D could derive from TRBD1 or TRBD2 (5 bases each). Germline CDR1 is SNHLY and CDR2 is FYNNEI. CDR3 length: 15 residues. Between the trimmed V and J ends, which lost 1 base and 2 bases, there was a span of 12 bases. CDR3 coding DNA: TGTGCCAGCAGTGAAGGTGGGGGTGACGCCTACGAGCAGTACTTC. Translated: CASSEGGGDAYEQYF.

The sample holds many counts of this clonotype. The J gene is TRBJ2-5, the V gene TRBV28, with D tentatively TRBD1 or TRBD2 (5 bases each). Germline V gives CDR1 MDHEN, CDR2 SYDVKM. Trimming left V 8 bases short and J 5 bases short, with 15 bases between. CDR3 length: 13 amino acids. The CDR3 DNA is TGTGCCAGCGAACCGGGACCGGCGGAGACCCAGTACTTC. Translation gives CASEPGPAETQYF.

As for this clonotype: It may be a read error: a sequence one base away is much more abundant. The CDR3 end shows no conserved phenylalanine or tryptophan, and so a read error is likely. This chain uses TRBV19 with TRBJ2-1, with D possibly matching TRBD1 (6 bases). The CDR3 loop spans 13 amino acids. CDR1 and CDR2 from the germline V gene are LNHDA and SQIVND (reference sequence). Trimming took 1 base from V and 9 from J, leaving 10 bases between them. The CDR3 DNA reads TGTGCCAGTAGTATAGGGTCAGGGGTTGAGCAGTTCTAC. Amino acids: CASSIGSGVEQFY.

In its sample, this clonotype was seen a few times. This may be a read error: a much more frequent sequence differs by one nucleotide. The chain links TRBV7-3 to TRBJ2-3, with a tentative D call TRBD1 (6 bases). The CDR3 has 13 residues. Germline V CDR1 and CDR2: SGHTA, FQGTGA. CDR3 bases: TGTGCCAGCAGCTTAGTCAGGGGAGATGCGCAGTATTTT. Its protein is CASSLVRGDAQYF.

This clonotype was seen many times. The chain combines TRBV28 with TRBJ2-5, with D possibly matching TRBD1 (5 bases). Trimming cost V 1 base and J 1 base, with 10 bases left between them. The CDR3 totals 15 residues. The germline V gene has CDR1 MDHEN and CDR2 SYDVKM. This chain's CDR3 is CASSLYLGAQETQYF. CDR3 sequence (DNA): TGTGCCAGCAGTTTATATCTAGGGGCCCAAGAGACCCAGTACTTC.

V gene TRBV27 combines with J gene TRBJ1-1; TRBD1 matches 7 bases. CDR3 length: 16 amino acids. V shed 0 bases and J 6 bases; nucleotides not matched to a gene: 10. Germline CDR1 reads MNHEY; CDR2 reads SMNVEV (reference sequence). The CDR3 nucleotides are TGTGCCAGCAGTTTATCGAAAGTACAGGGGTTCTCTGAAGCTTTCTTT. Translated, it gives CASSLSKVQGFSEAFF.

This sequence joins TRBV24-1 and TRBJ2-2; D is unclear. Germline V CDR1 and CDR2: KGHDR, SFDVKD. Trimming stripped 3 bases from V and 5 bases from J, with 12 bases between. This CDR3 region has 15 residues. The CDR3 loop is CATSDLRAVTGELFF. CDR3 coding DNA: TGTGCCACCAGTGATCTACGGGCTGTGACCGGGGAGCTGTTTTTT.

The chain has TRBV3-1 and TRBJ1-3; D is uncertain. CDR1 is LGHDT and CDR2 is YNNKEL in the germline V gene (reference sequence). This CDR3 contains 17 residues. Trimming cost V 5 bases and J 3 bases, with 20 bases left between them. CDR3 amino acids: CASSSSKGEAFGNTIYF. For the CDR3, the DNA is TGTGCCAGCAGCTCGTCCAAGGGTGAGGCATTTGGAAACACCATATATTTT. The full variable domain, its missing parts supplied by reference TRBV3-1 and TRBJ1-3, is DTAVSQTPKYLVTQMGNDKSIKCEQNLGHDTMYWYKQDSKKFLKIMFSYNNKELIINETVPNRFSPKSPDKAHLNLHINSLELGDSAVYFCASSSSKGEAFGNTIYFGEGSWLTVV.

J is TRBJ2-1 and V is TRBV11-2, with TRBD2 matching 8 bases. Germline V gene data show CDR1 as SGHAT and CDR2 as FQNNGV. The J segment lost 4 bases and the V segment lost 1 base, leaving 15 bases of the junction unmatched. The CDR3 is made up of 19 amino acids. CDR3 bases: TGTGCCAGCAGCTTAGGACAGTTAAAGGCGGGGGGCCCTTACAATGAGCAGTTCTTC. Its protein product is CASSLGQLKAGGPYNEQFF.

The chain employs TRBV2 and TRBJ2-2; D is unclear. Germline CDR1 is SNHLY and CDR2 is FYNNEI. The CDR3 length is 15 residues. V dropped 6 bases and J dropped 4 bases, with 15 bases sitting between them. CDR3 bases: TGTGCCAGCAGGTACAGAGACTCTTTCACCGGGGAGCTGTTTTTT. Residues: CASRYRDSFTGELFF.

There are a few counts of this clonotype. The V gene is TRBV5-4, the J gene TRBJ2-7; D possibly corresponds to TRBD2 (7 bases). V lost 2 bases, J lost 5 bases, and 11 bases lay in between. The V gene's germline CDR1 is SGHNT and CDR2 YYREEE (reference sequence). The CDR3 contains 13 residues. The DNA of the CDR3 is TGTGCCAGCAGCTTTCGGGGGGCCCACGAGCAGTACTTC. Amino acid sequence: CASSFRGAHEQYF.